This T cell receptor beta chain emerged from a study of T cell responses to AZD1222 COVID-19 vaccine. V was pared by 1 base and J by 2 bases, with 5 bases between. The CDR3 is 13 amino acids. The study's findings and limits: With two AZD1222 doses given, Spike-specific TCR breadth and depth both rose. White British ancestry dominated among donors, who included more females, and clonal diversity was possibly underestimated. Distributed over spike, vaccine-associated CD4 TCRs predominated at 160-218 and 743-854.

A note on this clone: The antigen is not known.

Analyses pooled second doses at about 4 or about 12 weeks. TCRdb's table, derived via immunoSEQ multiplex PCR, lists solely in-frame clones and lacks some. The data show tens of thousands of clones, approximately 83% seen once. The V call is TRBV12-3 or TRBV12-4, the J call TRBJ1-2, with D maybe TRBD1 (5 bases). Sequenced here: peripheral blood, sampled 28 days after the second AZD1222 dose. This clonotype was sampled from an adult who received the AZD1222 COVID-19 vaccine. The CDR3 nucleotides are TGTGCCAGCAGTTTAGGACAGAACTATGGCTACACCTTC. As protein: CASSLGQNYGYTF.